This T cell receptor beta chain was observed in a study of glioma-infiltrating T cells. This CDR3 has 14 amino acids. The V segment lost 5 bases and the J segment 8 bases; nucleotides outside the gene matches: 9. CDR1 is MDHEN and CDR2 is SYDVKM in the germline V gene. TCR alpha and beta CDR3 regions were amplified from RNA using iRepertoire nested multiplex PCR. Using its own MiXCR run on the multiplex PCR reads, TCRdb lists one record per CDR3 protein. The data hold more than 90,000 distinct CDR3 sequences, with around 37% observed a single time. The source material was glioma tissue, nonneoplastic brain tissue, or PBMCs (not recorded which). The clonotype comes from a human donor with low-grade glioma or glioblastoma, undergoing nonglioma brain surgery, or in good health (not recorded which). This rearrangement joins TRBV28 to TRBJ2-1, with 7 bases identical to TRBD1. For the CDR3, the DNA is TGTGCCAGCAGTCTGAGGGACAGTGCCTATGAGCAGTTCTTC. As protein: CASSLRDSAYEQFF.